These 31 T cell receptor beta chains originate from one sample sequenced in a study of T cell responses to AZD1222 COVID-19 vaccine (dated by TCRdb to the early 2020s). Library generation was performed with the immunoSEQ multiplex PCR assay. As stored in TCRdb, this immuneACCESS dataset retains in-frame rearrangements with V and J assigned. A fraction of the clones does not appear; measured against another copy, unresolved V genes explain less than half of the discrepancy, and the remainder lacks a known reason. The sample profile shows fewer than 200,000 clones; 90% of them were found once. The top ten clonotypes cover around 4.5% of the sample. Taken with the paper, the label for time point translates to: about 28 days (+/-7) after the second vaccine dose. The treatment or condition label on this specimen signifies: meningococcal conjugate vaccine given as trial control. Here the sequenced sample was peripheral blood, taken 28 days after the second dose of the MenACWY control vaccine. These receptor sequences come from an adult who received the MenACWY meningococcal vaccine as a control.

The chain recombines TRBV27 with TRBJ2-1, with D unclear. Trimming removed 3 bases from V and 0 bases from J, with 18 bases in between. The length of the CDR3 is 18 residues. Germline CDR1 is MNHEY and CDR2 is SMNVEV (reference sequence). In DNA form, the CDR3 reads TGTGCCAGCAGTTTCGCATCTCCATACTTCAGCTCCTACAATGAGCAGTTCTTC. Its protein product is CASSFASPYFSSYNEQFF.

V and J are TRBV7-2 and TRBJ2-1; TRBD2 agrees at 15 bases. This CDR3 has 14 amino acids. The V and J ends lost 5 bases and 11 bases, in that order; junction bases with no gene match: 4. Germline-derived CDR1 and CDR2 are SGHTA and FQGNSA. The DNA of the CDR3 is TGTGCCAGCAGCCCCGGACTAGCGGGGGGGAAGCAGTTCTTC. It codes for CASSPGLAGGKQFF.

The V and J genes are TRBV5-1 and TRBJ1-1, with D uncertain. The CDR3 runs to 16 residues. V lost 0 bases and J lost 1, with 13 bases in between. Germline CDR1 reads SGHRS; CDR2 reads YFSETQ. DNA of the CDR3: TGCGCCAGCAGCTTGGAGTGGAGACGGCCGAACACTGAAGCTTTCTTT. This codes for CASSLEWRRPNTEAFF.

This chain joins TRBV2 and TRBJ1-1; 7 bases align to TRBD1. The CDR3 consists of 15 residues. V was pared by 4 bases and J by 1 base, with 6 bases of the junction left unmatched. In germline, CDR1 is SNHLY, CDR2 FYNNEI. The CDR3 bases are TGTGCCAGCAGTGGACAGGGATTGAGGAACACTGAAGCTTTCTTT. Translated: CASSGQGLRNTEAFF.

The genes are TRBV28 and TRBJ1-1; maybe TRBD1 (6 bases). The CDR3 totals 15 residues. Germline CDR1 reads MDHEN; CDR2 reads SYDVKM. The ends were cut back, 5 bases at V and 5 bases at J, with 18 bases in the middle. In DNA form, the CDR3 reads TGTGCCAGCAGTGTAATCCACGGGGGGCGAACTGAAGCTTTCTTT. This codes for CASSVIHGGRTEAFF.

The rearrangement uses TRBV27 and TRBJ1-2, with D perhaps TRBD1 (6 bases). CDR1 is MNHEY, CDR2 SMNVEV, per germline (reference sequence). Trimming took off 2 bases at V and 0 bases at J, with 13 bases between the two ends. The CDR3 totals 16 residues. CDR3 sequence (DNA): TGTGCCAGCAGTTTAGCGGGACACCACTCTAACTATGGCTACACCTTC. The encoded protein is CASSLAGHHSNYGYTF.

This clone was observed once. The J gene is TRBJ1-5, the V gene TRBV24-1, with a tentative D call TRBD1 (5 bases). Trimming stripped 5 bases from V and 9 bases from J, with 16 bases between. The CDR3 contains 14 residues. Germline V lookup: CDR1 KGHDR, CDR2 SFDVKD. DNA for the CDR3: TGTGCCACCAGTGGTGTAGGGGCCCAGGGGCCCCAGCATTTT. It is translated as CATSGVGAQGPQHF.

The chain joins TRBV7-6 to TRBJ1-4; D remains unclear. Germline V CDR1 and CDR2: SGHVS, FNYEAQ. The CDR3 is 15 amino acids. With 6 bases removed from V and 0 bases from J, the gap between germline ends came to 11 bases. The CDR3 spells CASSTLGATNEKLFF. In nucleotides, the CDR3 is TGTGCCAGCAGTACCCTCGGTGCAACTAATGAAAAACTGTTTTTT.

The V gene is TRBV6-5, the J gene TRBJ1-5; D is possibly TRBD1 (6 bases). This CDR3 spans 13 amino acids. Germline V CDR1 and CDR2: MNHEY, SVGAGI. Between the trimmed V and J ends, which lost 11 bases and 4 bases, there was a span of 15 bases. The CDR3 DNA is TGTGCCGGCCGGGACACCGAGAATCAGCCCCAGCATTTT. It specifies CAGRDTENQPQHF.

Comment on this clone: The sample holds other DNA sequences that translate to the same CDR3. The V gene is TRBV29-1, the J gene TRBJ1-5; D is undetermined. Germline loops: CDR1 SQVTM, CDR2 ANQGSEA. Trimming cost V 7 bases and J 0 bases, with 7 bases left between them. The CDR3 runs to 12 residues. The CDR3 DNA is TGCAGCGCTAGGGATAGCAATCAGCCCCAGCATTTT. Its protein is CSARDSNQPQHF.

The chain recombines TRBV28 with TRBJ2-6; D remains ambiguous. V shed 6 bases and J shed 2 bases, with 8 bases lying between them. The CDR3 has 14 amino acids. Germline V gene data show CDR1 as MDHEN and CDR2 as SYDVKM. The CDR3 region is CASSPVPGANVLTF. Here the CDR3 DNA reads TGTGCCAGCAGCCCAGTTCCTGGGGCCAACGTCCTGACTTTC.

This CDR3 reads CASSPERESQETQYF. The CDR3 DNA reads as TGTGCCAGCAGTCCCGAGCGGGAGTCGCAAGAGACCCAGTACTTC. The gene calls are TRBV28 and TRBJ2-5; 8 bases agree with TRBD2. The V gene end was trimmed by 5 bases and the J gene end by 2 bases; junction bases not matched to a gene: 7. CDR1 is MDHEN, CDR2 SYDVKM, per germline. The CDR3 is 15 amino acids.

This chain joins TRBV29-1 and TRBJ1-2, with D unclear. Germline CDR1 is SQVTM and CDR2 is ANQGSEA. The CDR3 spans 12 residues. V lost 6 bases and J 7 bases, leaving 15 bases between the germline ends. CDR3 amino acids: CSVDVPAGGYTF. The CDR3 nucleotides are TGCAGCGTAGACGTACCGGCGGGTGGCTACACCTTC.

In this sample, this clone turned up a few times. This chain uses TRBV20-1 with TRBJ2-3; possibly TRBD2 for D (5 bases). V was clipped by 3 bases and J by 4 bases, with 17 bases between them. Germline assignment: CDR1 DFQATT and CDR2 SNEGSKA (reference sequence). CDR3 length equals 15 residues. CDR3 region: CSASFDRVRADTQYF. The CDR3 DNA reads TGCAGTGCTAGTTTTGACCGGGTGAGGGCAGATACGCAGTATTTT.

The chain has TRBV5-6 and TRBJ1-5, with TRBD1 identical over 10 bases. The germline V gene encodes CDR1 SGHDT and CDR2 YYEEEE. After removal of 3 bases from V and 2 bases from J, the junction contained 2 bases not matched to a gene. The CDR3 sequence is 15 residues long. CDR3 sequence: CASSSGTGGNQPQHF. The DNA of the CDR3 is TGTGCCAGCAGCTCCGGGACAGGGGGCAATCAGCCCCAGCATTTT.

This chain joins TRBV9 and TRBJ2-2, with TRBD2 matching 11 bases. This CDR3 has 17 residues. Germline CDR1 is SGDLS and CDR2 is YYNGEE. The trim removed 3 bases at V and 6 bases at J, leaving 10 bases unmatched. CDR3 bases: TGTGCCAGCAGCGCGCGGGGAGGACTAGCGGGTGCCGGGGAGCTGTTTTTT. It specifies CASSARGGLAGAGELFF.

The J gene is TRBJ1-1, the V gene TRBV11-2; unclear D gene. The ends were cut back, 5 bases at V and 2 bases at J, with 12 bases in the middle. In germline, CDR1 is SGHAT, CDR2 FQNNGV. The CDR3 has 14 amino acids. The CDR3 nucleotides are TGTGCCAGCAGCCAATGGGATGGAAACACTGAAGCTTTCTTT. Translated, it gives CASSQWDGNTEAFF.

V gene TRBV5-4 combines with J gene TRBJ1-4, with 9 bases lining up with TRBD1. Germline V CDR1 and CDR2: SGHNT, YYREEE (reference sequence). The CDR3 is 15 residues long. With 4 bases clipped from V and 4 bases from J, the junction kept 5 bases outside the gene matches. The CDR3 region has the DNA TGTGCCAGCAGCGTGTGGACAGGGGATAATGAAAAACTGTTTTTT. Protein: CASSVWTGDNEKLFF.

The chain couples TRBV9 to TRBJ2-1, with 9 nucleotides matching TRBD1. CDR3 size: 14 residues. CDR1 and CDR2 (germline): SGDLS, YYNGEE. V lost 3 bases, J lost 10 bases, and 8 bases stayed unmatched. The chain's CDR3 is CASSGGTGIGEQFF. The DNA for the CDR3 is TGTGCCAGCAGCGGTGGGACAGGGATCGGGGAGCAGTTCTTC.

CDR3 sequence: CASSLAGQPQHF. CDR3 coding DNA: TGTGCCAGCAGCTTGGCGGGGCAGCCCCAGCATTTT. The chain uses TRBV5-6 and TRBJ1-5; D unclear. CDR1 is SGHDT and CDR2 is YYEEEE in the germline V gene. V was trimmed by 0 bases and J by 7 bases, leaving 5 bases between them. The CDR3 covers 12 residues. The full variable domain, with the rest looked up from reference TRBV5-6 and TRBJ1-5, is DAGVTQSPTHLIKTRGQQVTLRCSPKSGHDTVSWYQQALGQGPQFIFQYYEEEERQRGNFPDRFSGHQFPNYSSELNVNALLLGDSALYLCASSLAGQPQHFGDGTRLSIL.

This sequence joins TRBV7-2 and TRBJ2-3; the D gene is possibly TRBD2 (5 bases). The germline V and J ends were trimmed by 1 base and 0 bases, with 14 bases remaining between them. Per the germline V gene, CDR1 is SGHTA and CDR2 is FQGNSA. The CDR3 is 17 residues long. The CDR3 DNA reads TGTGCCAGCAGCTTAGTAGGGAGTGGAGAAAGCACAGATACGCAGTATTTT. Its protein is CASSLVGSGESTDTQYF.

The chain couples TRBV10-3 to TRBJ1-4; no clear D. CDR1 and CDR2 (germline): ENHRY, SYGVKD. This CDR3 is built from 14 residues. V lost 5 bases and J lost 1, with 8 bases in between. The CDR3 sequence: CAISPTETNEKLFF. The CDR3 bases are TGTGCCATCAGTCCTACAGAAACTAATGAAAAACTGTTTTTT.

This sequence joins TRBV10-3 and TRBJ1-2; the D is unclear. V dropped 6 bases and J dropped 4 bases, with 15 bases sitting between them. The germline gives CDR1 ENHRY, CDR2 SYGVKD. This CDR3 comprises 14 residues. DNA of the CDR3: TGTGCCATCAGCCTACCCGCGGGGAGCTATGGCTACACCTTC. It translates to CAISLPAGSYGYTF.

The chain joins TRBV28 to TRBJ1-5, with 7 bases fitting TRBD1. J was trimmed by 0 bases and V by 4 bases; bases with no gene match: 12. The CDR3 runs to 18 residues. The germline gives CDR1 MDHEN, CDR2 SYDVKM. The CDR3 nucleotides are TGTGCCAGCAGTTCTGGGACAGACCCAGGTTATAGCAATCAGCCCCAGCATTTT. Amino acid sequence: CASSSGTDPGYSNQPQHF. The full variable domain, its missing parts supplied by reference TRBV28 and TRBJ1-5, is DVKVTQSSRYLVKRTGEKVFLECVQDMDHENMFWYRQDPGLGLRLIYFSYDVKMKEKGDIPEGYSVSREKKERFSLILESASTNQTSMYLCASSSGTDPGYSNQPQHFGDGTRLSIL.

The chain combines TRBV28 with TRBJ2-7; D possibly uses TRBD1 or TRBD2 (5 bases each). Germline lookup yields CDR1 MDHEN and CDR2 SYDVKM. CDR3 length: 15 residues. The V gene lost 5 bases and the J gene lost 0 bases, with 14 bases spanning the gap. CDR3 nucleotide sequence: TGTGCCAGCAGTCCCGGAAAGGGGAGCTCCTACGAGCAGTACTTC. Translating gives CASSPGKGSSYEQYF.

The chain carries TRBV4-3 and TRBJ2-7, with 7 positions matching TRBD2. Germline CDR1 is LGHNA and CDR2 is YSLEER. Germline trimming cut 3 bases from V and 4 bases from J; bases unmatched to any gene: 15. The CDR3 consists of 17 residues. DNA for the CDR3: TGCGCCAGCAGCCAGGGGCCGTTAGCGGGTAGGGGATACGAGCAGTACTTC. Amino acids: CASSQGPLAGRGYEQYF.

The genes are TRBV5-5 and TRBJ2-7, with D maybe TRBD2 (6 bases). V lost 0 bases to trimming and J lost 11 bases, with 9 bases between them. Germline lookup yields CDR1 SGHKS and CDR2 YYEKEE (reference sequence). This CDR3 spans 11 amino acids. The CDR3 sequence: CASSLDWREYF. In DNA, the CDR3 is TGTGCCAGCAGCTTGGACTGGAGGGAGTACTTC.

This rearrangement joins TRBV28 to TRBJ2-4, with 8 bases aligning to TRBD1. J was trimmed by 3 bases and V by 5 bases; bases with no gene match: 9. The CDR3 contains 16 residues. CDR1 and CDR2 (germline): MDHEN, SYDVKM. CDR3 in DNA: TGTGCCAGCAGTCCGTGGACAGGGTCGGGCAAAAACATTCAGTACTTC. It specifies CASSPWTGSGKNIQYF.

The rearrangement uses TRBV5-6 and TRBJ2-7, with 15 bases aligning to TRBD2. The V gene's germline CDR1 is SGHDT and CDR2 YYEEEE. This CDR3 has 15 amino acids. With 5 bases clipped from V and 3 bases from J, the junction kept 3 bases outside the gene matches. As DNA, the CDR3 is TGTGCCAGCAGACCGGGACTAGCGGGAGGCTACGAGCAGTACTTC. Amino acid sequence: CASRPGLAGGYEQYF.

The chain couples TRBV30 to TRBJ1-2; D gene uncertain. Trimming cost V 5 bases and J 8 bases, with 15 bases left between them. The CDR3 runs to 12 residues. Germline V gene sequence: CDR1 GTSNPN, CDR2 SVGIG (reference sequence). The CDR3 DNA sequence: TGTGCCTGGCTTTTGCCCCAATACGGCTACACCTTC. This codes for CAWLLPQYGYTF.

CDR3 nucleotides: TGTGCCAGCAGTTTATTGGGGACCCACTATGGCTACACCTTC. Its translation is CASSLLGTHYGYTF. This chain links TRBV28 with TRBJ1-2; D is perhaps TRBD1 (5 bases). From germline, CDR1 is MDHEN and CDR2 SYDVKM. The CDR3 is 14 residues long. The germline V and J ends were trimmed by 1 base and 3 bases, with 9 bases remaining between them.